In its sample, the clone carrying this TCR beta chain was seen a few times. Its antigen remains unidentified. TCRdb reprocessed the 5' RACE reads via MiXCR and lists one record per CDR3 protein. The sample holds 450,000 to 600,000 distinct CDR3 sequences; roughly 13% are singletons and the top ten take 11% to 15%. This entry comes from a study of T cells after yellow fever vaccination. As for the study in general: The SMART-Seq v4 Ultra Low Input method served to prepare the low-cell-number fractions. Study-wide results and limits: Post-booster reappearance was seen for most primary-vaccination clones (about 95% CD4, around 90% CD8).

V lost 3 bases and J lost 2, with 14 bases in between. The CDR3 has 16 amino acids. Germline V lookup: CDR1 DFQATT, CDR2 SNEGSKA (reference sequence). The source was PBMCs, collected on the day of the yellow fever booster vaccination. This chain joins TRBV20-1 and TRBJ1-6, with a weak D call TRBD1 (5 bases). The TCR comes from a man younger than 45 who received the YFV17D yellow fever vaccine. The CDR3 sequence: CSASVGGFTYNSPLHF. CDR3 nucleotide sequence: TGCAGTGCTAGCGTGGGGGGGTTCACCTATAATTCACCCCTCCACTTT.